This entry lists 16 T cell receptor beta chains sequenced from one sample in a study of blood T cell repertoires in COVID-19 (TCRdb year 2020). Libraries were made using the immunoSEQ multiplex PCR assay. In its TCRdb copy, this immuneACCESS table keeps in-frame sequences only and misses some clones. Where compared with another copy, unresolved V genes explain less than half of these, and the others have no known cause. The sample yields approximately 94,000 clones; around 88% were counted once. The ten most abundant clones make up 5% of the sample. Sequencing was performed on peripheral blood. All receptors come from a human donor in a cohort sampled during active COVID-19.

The J gene is TRBJ2-1, the V gene TRBV10-3; 7 nucleotides line up with TRBD2. V gave up 4 bases and J gave up 8 bases; unmatched junction bases: 5. The CDR3 has 13 residues. The germline V gene encodes CDR1 ENHRY and CDR2 SYGVKD. Written as DNA, the CDR3 is TGTGCCATCAGTGTGGCGGGAGTCGATGAGCAGTTCTTC. The encoded protein is CAISVAGVDEQFF.

The chain uses TRBV19 and TRBJ1-3; no clear D gene. The CDR3 covers 14 residues. V was trimmed by 3 bases and J by 0 bases, leaving 6 bases between them. CDR1 and CDR2 from the germline V gene are LNHDA and SQIVND (reference sequence). The CDR3 is CASSISSSGNTIYF. CDR3 nucleotides: TGTGCCAGTAGTATTTCCAGCTCTGGAAACACCATATATTTT.

The chain uses TRBV6-1 and TRBJ1-1; 9 bases align to TRBD1. The CDR3 length is 13 residues. Trimming at V came to 3 bases and at J to 6 bases, leaving 2 bases not matched to a gene. Germline-derived CDR1 and CDR2 are MNHNS and SASEGT. Here the CDR3 DNA reads TGTGCCAGCAGTGAGGGGGACAGGGCTGAAGCTTTCTTT. It codes for CASSEGDRAEAFF.

The chain carries TRBV18 and TRBJ2-7, with unresolved D. Germline CDR1 and CDR2: KGHSH and LQKENI. This CDR3 comprises 15 residues. The germline V and J ends were trimmed by 2 bases and 1 base, with 12 bases remaining between them. The CDR3 region is CASSPVSLRSYEQYF. The CDR3 nucleotides are TGTGCCAGCTCACCAGTCTCGCTCAGATCCTACGAGCAGTACTTC.

The J gene is TRBJ1-6, the V gene TRBV7-3; 10 bases are shared with TRBD1. The V gene end was trimmed by 5 bases and the J gene end by 8 bases; junction bases not matched to a gene: 6. Germline V gene lookup returns CDR1 SGHTA and CDR2 FQGTGA. The CDR3 covers 15 residues. As DNA, the CDR3 is TGTGCCAGCAGCCTGGGACAGGGGATAGATTCACCCCTCCACTTT. This sequence encodes CASSLGQGIDSPLHF.

This chain connects TRBV28 to TRBJ2-5, with 7 bases lining up with TRBD2. Trimming took 1 base from V and 0 from J; bases not matched to a gene: 14. Germline V gene data show CDR1 as MDHEN and CDR2 as SYDVKM. The CDR3 runs 19 residues. The CDR3 DNA follows: TGTGCCAGCAGTTTATCATATGGGATGCTAGCGGTGTACCAAGAGACCCAGTACTTC. This codes for CASSLSYGMLAVYQETQYF. The complete variable domain, with remaining parts taken from reference TRBV28 and TRBJ2-5, reads DVKVTQSSRYLVKRTGEKVFLECVQDMDHENMFWYRQDPGLGLRLIYFSYDVKMKEKGDIPEGYSVSREKKERFSLILESASTNQTSMYLCASSLSYGMLAVYQETQYFGPGTRLLVL.

The chain couples TRBV29-1 to TRBJ1-3, with 8 bases fitting TRBD1. V dropped 6 bases and J dropped 3; count of bases not matched to a gene: 4. The CDR3 runs to 13 residues. The germline gives CDR1 SQVTM, CDR2 ANQGSEA. The CDR3 DNA sequence: TGCAGCGTAGACAGGGGCGGTGGAAACACCATATATTTT. Amino acid sequence: CSVDRGGGNTIYF.

This clone was seen once. This sequence joins TRBV1 and TRBJ1-4; no check of the table's D call, TRBD1, against the DNA was made. TRBV1 corresponds to a pseudogene. The CDR3 runs to 16 residues. The CDR3 reads CTSSHSWGQSNEKLFF. The CDR3 bases are TGCACCAGCAGCCACTCCTGGGGACAGTCTAATGAAAAACTGTTTTTT.

The chain employs TRBV29-1 and TRBJ2-1, with 7 bases identical to TRBD2. The CDR3 contains 15 residues. In germline, CDR1 is SQVTM, CDR2 ANQGSEA. V lost 1 base to trimming and J lost 3 bases; unmatched junction nucleotides: 6. The CDR3 bases are TGCAGCGTTGAAGGTTTCGGGACTAACTACAATGAGCAGTTCTTC. It codes for CSVEGFGTNYNEQFF.

The chain joins TRBV4-2 to TRBJ2-2, with TRBD2 identical over 7 bases. The CDR3 is made up of 14 amino acids. V trimming: 4 bases; J trimming: 6 bases; junction bases outside the gene matches: 5. Per the germline V gene, CDR1 is LGHNA and CDR2 is YNFKEQ. CDR3 region: CASSLRLAAGELFF. CDR3 nucleotide sequence: TGTGCCAGCAGCCTCAGACTAGCCGCCGGGGAGCTGTTTTTT.

The chain carries TRBV7-9 and TRBJ2-7; D is possibly TRBD2 (6 bases). This CDR3 is built from 15 residues. Germline V lookup: CDR1 SEHNR, CDR2 FQNEAQ (reference sequence). V gave up 5 bases and J gave up 0 bases, with 14 bases separating them. The CDR3 nucleotides are TGTGCCAGCAGCCCCGGGACTCATAGCTCCTACGAGCAGTACTTC. Its translation: CASSPGTHSSYEQYF.

The V and J genes are TRBV2 and TRBJ1-4, with 7 bases matching TRBD1. The CDR3 sequence is 15 residues long. The germline V gene encodes CDR1 SNHLY and CDR2 FYNNEI. J was trimmed by 5 bases and V by 7 bases; bases with no gene match: 10. This CDR3 is CASNRDSSVNEKLFF. CDR3 nucleotides: TGTGCCAGCAACAGGGACAGTAGTGTAAATGAAAAACTGTTTTTT.

The V call is TRBV11-3, the J call TRBJ2-5; TRBD2 matches 7 bases. The germline V gene has CDR1 SGHNT and CDR2 YENEEA. The V and J ends lost 5 bases and 9 bases, in that order; junction bases with no gene match: 9. The CDR3 contains 13 residues. In DNA, the CDR3 is TGTGCCAGCAGCGACGGGGGGTTAGGGGCCCAGTACTTC. Protein product: CASSDGGLGAQYF.

This chain links TRBV29-1 with TRBJ2-1; the match to TRBD1 covers 7 bases. The CDR3 length is 12 residues. Unmatched junction bases numbered 8, after V lost 6 bases and J lost 9 bases. Germline V gene sequence: CDR1 SQVTM, CDR2 ANQGSEA. This CDR3 is CSVVTGYSEQFF. The CDR3 DNA is TGCAGCGTCGTGACAGGGTATTCTGAGCAGTTCTTC.

The chain uses TRBV4-2 and TRBJ2-6; D might be TRBD2 (6 bases). The germline gives CDR1 LGHNA, CDR2 YNFKEQ. This CDR3 region has 17 residues. Trimming cost V 5 bases and J 0 bases, with 14 bases left between them. CDR3 DNA: TGTGCCAGCAGCACCGAGGCGGGGAGCTCTGGGGCCAACGTCCTGACTTTC. Its translation is CASSTEAGSSGANVLTF.

Only one count was recorded for this clone. V gene TRBV28 combines with J gene TRBJ1-2; 11 bases fit TRBD1. Unmatched junction bases numbered 8, after V lost 1 base and J lost 4 bases. The CDR3 sequence is 17 residues long. CDR1 is MDHEN and CDR2 is SYDVKM in the germline V gene. The CDR3, as DNA: TGTGCCAGCAGTTTATTGGGGGGACAGGGGGGGACCTATGGCTACACCTTC. Its translation is CASSLLGGQGGTYGYTF.